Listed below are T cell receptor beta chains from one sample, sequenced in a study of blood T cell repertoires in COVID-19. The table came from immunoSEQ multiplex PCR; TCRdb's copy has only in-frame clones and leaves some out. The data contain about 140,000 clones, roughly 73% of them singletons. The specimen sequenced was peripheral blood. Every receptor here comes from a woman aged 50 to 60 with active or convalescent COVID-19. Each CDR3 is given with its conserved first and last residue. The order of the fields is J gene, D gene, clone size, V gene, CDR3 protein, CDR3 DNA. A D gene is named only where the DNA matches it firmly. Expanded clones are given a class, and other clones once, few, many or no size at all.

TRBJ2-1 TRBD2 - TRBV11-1 CASSRGLADYNEQFF TGTGCCAGCAGCAGGGGACTAGCGGATTACAATGAGCAGTTCTTC
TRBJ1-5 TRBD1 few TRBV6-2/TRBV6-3 CASSGTGFNQPQHF TGTGCCAGCAGTGGGACAGGGTTCAATCAGCCCCAGCATTTT
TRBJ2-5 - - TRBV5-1 CASSLAGRTRETQYF TGCGCCAGCAGCTTGGCTGGGCGGACTCGAGAGACCCAGTACTTC
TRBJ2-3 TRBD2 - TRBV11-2 CASSLGKGASGGRTDTQYF TGTGCCAGCAGCTTAGGGAAGGGGGCTAGCGGGGGGCGCACAGATACGCAGTATTTT
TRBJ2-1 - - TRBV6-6 CASSYLAHNEQFF TGTGCCAGCAGTTACCTAGCCCACAATGAGCAGTTCTTC
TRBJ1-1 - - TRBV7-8 CASLRRGEREAFF TGTGCCAGCCTCCGACGGGGGGAGAGGGAAGCTTTCTTT
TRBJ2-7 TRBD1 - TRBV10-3 CAIRWGQGTEQYF TGTGCCATCAGGTGGGGACAGGGAACCGAGCAGTACTTC
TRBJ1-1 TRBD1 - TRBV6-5 CASRTGQKNTEAFF TGTGCCAGCAGAACGGGACAGAAGAACACTGAAGCTTTCTTT
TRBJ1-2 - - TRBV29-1 CSVGGTNYGYTF TGCAGCGTTGGAGGAACTAACTATGGCTACACCTTC
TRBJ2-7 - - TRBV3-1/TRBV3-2 CASSQVLSYEQYF TGTGCCAGCAGCCAAGTCCTTTCCTACGAGCAGTACTTC
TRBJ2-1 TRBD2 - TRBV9 CASSRTSGSSYNEQFF TGTGCCAGCAGCAGGACTAGCGGGAGCTCCTACAATGAGCAGTTCTTC
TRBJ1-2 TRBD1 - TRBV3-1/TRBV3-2 CASSQGGAQGVGYGYTF TGTGCCAGCAGCCAAGGGGGAGCACAGGGGGTTGGCTATGGCTACACCTTC
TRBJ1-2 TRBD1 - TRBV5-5 CASSLTGTVYGYTF TGTGCCAGCAGCCTGACCGGGACAGTTTATGGCTACACCTTC
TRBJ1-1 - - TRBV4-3 CASSSGLRGDTEAFF TGCGCCAGCAGCTCTGGACTCAGGGGAGACACTGAAGCTTTCTTT
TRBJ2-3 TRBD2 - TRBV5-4 CASSKTSDSSTDTQYF TGTGCCAGCAGCAAGACTAGCGACAGTAGCACAGATACGCAGTATTTT
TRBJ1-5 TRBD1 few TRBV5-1 CASSLGQGTQPQHF TGCGCCAGCAGCCTCGGACAGGGGACTCAGCCCCAGCATTTT
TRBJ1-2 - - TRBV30 CPLYGYTF TGTCCACTTTATGGCTACACCTTC
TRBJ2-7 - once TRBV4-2 CASSQAGPYEQYF TGTGCCAGCAGCCAAGCAGGGCCCTACGAGCAGTACTTC
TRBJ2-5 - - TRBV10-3 CAISESPRSETQYF TGTGCCATCAGTGAGTCGCCCAGGTCAGAGACCCAGTACTTC
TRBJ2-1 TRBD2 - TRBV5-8 CASSLGTSATHEQFF TGTGCCAGCAGCTTAGGGACTAGCGCCACCCATGAGCAGTTCTTC
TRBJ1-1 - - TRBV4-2 CASRRDENMNTEAFF TGTGCCAGCAGGCGGGACGAGAACATGAACACTGAAGCTTTCTTT
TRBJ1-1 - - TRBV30 CAWSVKRTNTEAFF TGTGCCTGGAGTGTAAAGCGCACCAACACTGAAGCTTTCTTT
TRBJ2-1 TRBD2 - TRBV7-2 CASTPREATYNEQFF TGTGCCAGCACCCCCCGGGAGGCTACCTACAATGAGCAGTTCTTC
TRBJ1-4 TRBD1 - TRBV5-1 CASSGTGQLNEKLFF TGCGCCAGCAGCGGGACAGGCCAACTTAATGAAAAACTGTTTTTT
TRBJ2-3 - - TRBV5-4 CASSTSTGYTDTQYF TGTGCCAGCAGCACCTCGACAGGCTACACAGATACGCAGTATTTT
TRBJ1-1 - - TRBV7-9 CASSLLPGAEAFF TGTGCCAGCAGCCTCCTCCCGGGAGCCGAAGCTTTCTTT
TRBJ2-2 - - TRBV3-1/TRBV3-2 CASSHSSAGSAGELFF TGTGCCAGCAGCCATTCTTCGGCGGGATCGGCCGGGGAGCTGTTTTTT
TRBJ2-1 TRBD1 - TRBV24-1 CATSDPGTGESYEQFF TGTGCCACCAGTGACCCTGGGACAGGGGAATCGTATGAGCAGTTCTTC
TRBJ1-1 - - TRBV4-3 CASSQAVNTEAFF TGCGCCAGCAGCCAAGCAGTGAACACTGAAGCTTTCTTT
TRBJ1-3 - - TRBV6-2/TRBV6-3 CASSQPGGLTSGNTIYF TGTGCCAGCAGCCAGCCCGGAGGACTGACCTCTGGAAACACCATATATTTT
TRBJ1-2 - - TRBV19 CASRFGTLLGDGYTF TGTGCCAGTAGATTCGGGACTTTGTTAGGAGATGGCTACACCTTC
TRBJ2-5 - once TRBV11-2 CASSQGAWETQYF TGTGCCAGCAGCCAGGGCGCGTGGGAGACCCAGTACTTC
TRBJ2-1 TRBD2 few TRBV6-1 CASSEPRTSGRSPGRGEQFF TGTGCCAGCAGTGAACCCCGGACTAGCGGGAGGAGTCCGGGCCGGGGTGAGCAGTTCTTC
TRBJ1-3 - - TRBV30 CAWSVGGGNTIYF TGTGCCTGGAGTGTAGGCGGCGGAAACACCATATATTTT
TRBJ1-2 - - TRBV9 CASSVTERPGNYGYTF TGTGCCAGCAGCGTAACCGAGCGACCAGGGAACTATGGCTACACCTTC
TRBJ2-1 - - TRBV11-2 CASRGSSYNEQFF TGTGCCAGCAGGGGGAGCTCCTACAATGAGCAGTTCTTC
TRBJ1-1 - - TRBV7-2 CASSLRVRTQNTEAFF TGTGCCAGCAGCTTAAGGGTGAGGACACAGAACACTGAAGCTTTCTTT